This T cell receptor (beta chain) was captured in a study of chemoradiotherapy in HPV16-positive cancers. General study points: Candidate HPV-specific clones and E7-related TCR motifs grew in tumor during treatment.

Per germline, CDR1 MDHEN and CDR2 SYDVKM. This CDR3 has 15 amino acids. With 5 bases removed from V and 1 base from J, the gap between germline ends came to 14 bases. Assay: immunoSEQ multiplex PCR; the TCRdb copy retains only in-frame clones and omits some. In the table there are fewer than 40,000 clones, about nine tenths of which are singletons. As to this clone: Its antigen is undetermined.

The chain employs TRBV28 and TRBJ1-1, with D unclear. Here the sequenced sample was blood, taken from a patient who underwent chemoradiotherapy. This clonotype originated in a human donor with HPV-associated anogenital cancer. The CDR3 is CASSPRFLGNTEAFF. The CDR3, as DNA: TGTGCCAGCAGTCCGCGTTTTCTTGGGAACACTGAAGCTTTCTTT.